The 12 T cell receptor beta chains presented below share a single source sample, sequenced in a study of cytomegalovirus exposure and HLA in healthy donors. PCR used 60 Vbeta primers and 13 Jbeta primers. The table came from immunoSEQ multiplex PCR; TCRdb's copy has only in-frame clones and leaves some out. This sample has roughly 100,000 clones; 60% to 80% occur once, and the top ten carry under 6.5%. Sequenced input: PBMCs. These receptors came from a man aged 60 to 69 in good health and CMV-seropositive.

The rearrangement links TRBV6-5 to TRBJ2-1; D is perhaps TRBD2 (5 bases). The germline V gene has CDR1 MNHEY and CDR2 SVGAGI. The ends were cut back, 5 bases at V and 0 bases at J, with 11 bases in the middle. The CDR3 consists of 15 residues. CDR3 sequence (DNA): TGTGCCAGCAGTCACCGACGGGGCTCCTACAATGAGCAGTTCTTC. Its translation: CASSHRRGSYNEQFF.

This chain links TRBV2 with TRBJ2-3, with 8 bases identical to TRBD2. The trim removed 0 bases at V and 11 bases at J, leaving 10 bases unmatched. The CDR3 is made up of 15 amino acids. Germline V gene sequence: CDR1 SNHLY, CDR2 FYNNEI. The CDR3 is CASSEARGGDSGQYF. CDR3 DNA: TGTGCCAGCAGTGAAGCACGGGGGGGGGACTCGGGGCAGTATTTT.

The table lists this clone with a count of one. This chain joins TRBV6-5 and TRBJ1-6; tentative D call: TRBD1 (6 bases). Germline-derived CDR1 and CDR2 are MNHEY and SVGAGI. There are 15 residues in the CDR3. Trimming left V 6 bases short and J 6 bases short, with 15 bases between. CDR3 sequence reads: CASRNRETGNSPLHF. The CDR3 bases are TGTGCCAGCAGGAACAGGGAAACGGGTAATTCACCCCTCCACTTT.

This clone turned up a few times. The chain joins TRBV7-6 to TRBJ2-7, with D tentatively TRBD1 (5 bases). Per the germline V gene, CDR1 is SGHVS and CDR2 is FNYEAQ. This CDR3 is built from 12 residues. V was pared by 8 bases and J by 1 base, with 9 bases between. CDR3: CASGANSYEQYF. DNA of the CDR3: TGTGCCAGCGGGGCAAATTCCTACGAGCAGTACTTC.

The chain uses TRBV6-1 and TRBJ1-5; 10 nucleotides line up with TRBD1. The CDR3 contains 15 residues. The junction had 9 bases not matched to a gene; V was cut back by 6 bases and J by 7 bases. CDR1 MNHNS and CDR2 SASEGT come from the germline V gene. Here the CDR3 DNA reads TGTGCCAGCAGACCCGACAGGGGGCTACGGCAGCCCCAGCATTTT. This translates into CASRPDRGLRQPQHF.

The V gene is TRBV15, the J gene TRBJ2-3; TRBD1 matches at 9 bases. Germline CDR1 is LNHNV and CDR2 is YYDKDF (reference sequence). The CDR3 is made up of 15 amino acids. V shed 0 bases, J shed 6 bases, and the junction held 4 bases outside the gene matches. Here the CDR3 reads CATSRDRTGDDTQYF. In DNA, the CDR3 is TGTGCCACCAGCAGAGATCGGACAGGGGACGATACGCAGTATTTT.

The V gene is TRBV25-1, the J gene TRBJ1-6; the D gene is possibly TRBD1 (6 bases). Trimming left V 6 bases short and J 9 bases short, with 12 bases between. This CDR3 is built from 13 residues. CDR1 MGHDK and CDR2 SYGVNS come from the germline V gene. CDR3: CASRRTAPSPLHF. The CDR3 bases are TGTGCCAGCAGGCGGACAGCACCTTCACCCCTCCACTTT.

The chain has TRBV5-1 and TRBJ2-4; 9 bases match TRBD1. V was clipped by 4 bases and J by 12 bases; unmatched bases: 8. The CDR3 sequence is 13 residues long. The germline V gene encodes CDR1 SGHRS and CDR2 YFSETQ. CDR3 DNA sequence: TGCGCCAGCAGCACTTCGACAGGGGGAACTCAGTACTTC. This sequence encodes CASSTSTGGTQYF. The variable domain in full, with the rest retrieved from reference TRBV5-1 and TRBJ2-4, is KAGVTQTPRYLIKTRGQQVTLSCSPISGHRSVSWYQQTPGQGLQFLFEYFSETQRNKGNFPGRFSGRQFSNSRSEMNVSTLELGDSALYLCASSTSTGGTQYFGAGTRLSVL.

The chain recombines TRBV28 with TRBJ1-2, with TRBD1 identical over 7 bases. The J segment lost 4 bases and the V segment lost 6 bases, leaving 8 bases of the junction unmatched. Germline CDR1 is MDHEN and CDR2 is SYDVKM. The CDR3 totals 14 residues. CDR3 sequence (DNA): TGTGCCAGCAGCCTAGGGGGCGCCTTCTATGGCTACACCTTC. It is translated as CASSLGGAFYGYTF.

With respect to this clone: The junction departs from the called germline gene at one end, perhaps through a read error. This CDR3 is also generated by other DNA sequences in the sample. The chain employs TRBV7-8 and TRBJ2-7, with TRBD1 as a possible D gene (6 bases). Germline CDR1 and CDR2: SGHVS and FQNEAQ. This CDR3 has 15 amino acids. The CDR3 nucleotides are TGTGCCAGCAGCTTAGCCGACAGGAGCTCCTACGAGCAGTATTTC. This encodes CASSLADRSSYEQYF. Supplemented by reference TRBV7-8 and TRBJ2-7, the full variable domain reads GAGVSQSPRYKVAKRGQDVALRCDPISGHVSLFWYQQALGQGPEFLTYFQNEAQLDKSGLPSDRFFAERPEGSVSTLKIQRTQQEDSAVYLCASSLADRSSYEQYFGPGTRLTVT.

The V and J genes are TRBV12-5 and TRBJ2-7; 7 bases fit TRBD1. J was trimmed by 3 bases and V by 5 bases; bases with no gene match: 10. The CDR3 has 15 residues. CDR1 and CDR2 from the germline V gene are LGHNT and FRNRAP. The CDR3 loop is CASGPYRDSGYEQYF. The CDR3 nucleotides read TGTGCTAGTGGTCCCTACCGGGACAGTGGCTACGAGCAGTACTTC.

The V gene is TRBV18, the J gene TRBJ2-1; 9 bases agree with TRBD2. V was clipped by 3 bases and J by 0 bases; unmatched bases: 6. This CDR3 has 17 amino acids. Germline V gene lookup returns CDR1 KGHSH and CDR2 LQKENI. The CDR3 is CASSPLAGSSSYNEQFF. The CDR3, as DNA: TGTGCCAGCTCACCCCTAGCGGGGTCGAGCTCCTACAATGAGCAGTTCTTC. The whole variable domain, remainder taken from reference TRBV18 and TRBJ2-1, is NAGVMQNPRHLVRRRGQEARLRCSPMKGHSHVYWYRQLPEEGLKFMVYLQKENIIDESGMPKERFSAEFPKEGPSILRIQQVVRGDSAAYFCASSPLAGSSSYNEQFFGPGTRLTVL.